This TCR beta chain was found in a study of cytomegalovirus exposure and HLA in healthy donors. Both 60 Vbeta primers and 13 Jbeta primers went into the PCR. Clones were sequenced by immunoSEQ multiplex PCR, and TCRdb holds only the in-frame ones, with some missing. The sample consists of more than 120,000 clones, around 85% of them appearing once. The CDR3 has 15 residues. V shed 2 bases and J shed 3 bases, with 13 bases lying between them. Germline loops: CDR1 LNHNV, CDR2 YYDKDF (reference sequence). General study results and limits: Later analysis identified 16,951 TCR beta sequences associated with HLA alleles, using a false discovery rate threshold of 0.05. Reports described diagnosis of cytomegalovirus status by the classifier as highly specific and sensitive. The only immune exposure information that was available was CMV serostatus. As a later analysis showed, several of the most significant clusters appeared to be linked to common viral pathogens.

A note on this clone: The antigen is undetermined.

This receptor was obtained from a woman between 25 and 40 years old in good health and CMV-seronegative. Sequencing was performed on PBMCs. The rearrangement uses TRBV15 and TRBJ1-2; no firm D call. The CDR3 spells CATSRKSPGDYGYTF. CDR3 coding DNA: TGTGCCACCAGCAGAAAATCACCCGGGGACTATGGCTACACCTTC.